This section outlines one T cell receptor (beta chain) sequence together with its context. As processed by the authors: Reference gene primers were amplified, and this amplification served to estimate nucleated cell counts. Clones were read by immunoSEQ multiplex PCR, and TCRdb kept only the in-frame ones, dropping some. The V and J calls and clone size come from that table; D and trimming were worked out from the DNA. The data show about 180,000 clones, 80% to 90% seen once. The sample belongs to a study of blood T cell repertoires in COVID-19. This CDR3 spans 18 amino acids. V lost 2 bases, J lost 0 bases, and 17 bases lay in between. Germline-derived CDR1 and CDR2 are MNHEY and SMNVEV (reference sequence).

The receptor was isolated from a woman aged 18-29 years who had recovered from COVID-19. The material sequenced was PBMCs or T cells enriched from blood (not recorded which). The rearrangement uses TRBV27 and TRBJ2-1, with D possibly being TRBD1 (5 bases). The CDR3 reads CASSLRGQILFSYNEQFF. CDR3 sequence (DNA): TGTGCCAGCAGTTTAAGGGGCCAGATTCTTTTCTCCTACAATGAGCAGTTCTTC.